The TCR beta chain described here comes from a study of T cell responses to AZD1222 COVID-19 vaccine. The V gene lost 3 bases and the J gene lost 8 bases, with 14 bases spanning the gap. The germline gives CDR1 SGHAT, CDR2 FQNNGV. This CDR3 region has 13 residues. The protocol was immunoSEQ multiplex PCR, while the TCRdb copy is restricted to in-frame clones and leaves out a portion. Here the sample spans 95,000 to 150,000 clones, roughly 89% being singletons. V usage is TRBV11-2 and J usage is TRBJ2-7, with D uncertain. Here the sequenced sample was peripheral blood, taken on day 0 of AZD1222 vaccination. This clonotype was obtained from an adult in good health. The CDR3 nucleotides read TGTGCCAGCAGCTTTGGCCTTCGGCGCAAGCAGTACTTC. This sequence encodes CASSFGLRRKQYF.